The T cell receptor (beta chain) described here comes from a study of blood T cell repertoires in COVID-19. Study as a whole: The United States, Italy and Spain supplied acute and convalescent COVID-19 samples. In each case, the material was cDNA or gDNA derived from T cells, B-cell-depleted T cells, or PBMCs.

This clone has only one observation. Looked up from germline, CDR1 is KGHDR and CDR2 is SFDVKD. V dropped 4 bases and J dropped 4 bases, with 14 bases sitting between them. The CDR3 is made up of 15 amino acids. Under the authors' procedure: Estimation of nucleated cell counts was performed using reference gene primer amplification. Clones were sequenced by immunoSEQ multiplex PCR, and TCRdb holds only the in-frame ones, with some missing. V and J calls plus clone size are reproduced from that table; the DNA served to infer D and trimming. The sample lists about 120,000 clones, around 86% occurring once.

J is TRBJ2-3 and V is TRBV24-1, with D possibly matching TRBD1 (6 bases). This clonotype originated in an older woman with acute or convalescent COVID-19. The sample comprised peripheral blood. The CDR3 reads CATSDPIRTADTQYF. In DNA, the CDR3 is TGTGCCACCAGTGACCCCATTCGGACAGCAGATACGCAGTATTTT.